The T cell receptor beta chain described here comes from a study of blood T cell repertoires in COVID-19. Overall study context: The United States, Italy and Spain supplied acute and convalescent COVID-19 samples.

As originally analysed: Using reference gene primer amplification, nucleated cell counts were estimated. Sequencing used immunoSEQ multiplex PCR; TCRdb keeps in-frame clones, though not all of them. V, J and clone size were drawn from that table, and D and trimming were deduced from the DNA. Of under 400,000 clones listed, about 91% are singletons. In germline, CDR1 is LNHNV, CDR2 YYDKDF (reference sequence). This CDR3 comprises 15 residues. The V end was cut by 4 bases, the J end by 0 bases, with 13 bases between. The source material was peripheral blood. The gene calls are TRBV15 and TRBJ2-7, with D perhaps matching TRBD1 (5 bases). This TCR derives from a woman in her 30s with COVID-19, enrolled during active disease. CDR3 protein: CATSTGAQSSYEQYF. As DNA, the CDR3 is TGTGCCACCAGCACTGGGGCCCAAAGCTCCTACGAGCAGTACTTC.